This entry describes one TCR beta chain. Here immunoSEQ multiplex PCR was the method, and the copy in TCRdb shows in-frame clones only, minus some. Of roughly 51,000 clones in the sample, 92% are singletons; the top ten hold 0.16%. The sample belongs to a study of T cell changes during pregnancy in multiple sclerosis. The TCR sequence derives from a female donor in good health, enrolled as a control in a pregnancy study. The sample in question was CD4+ T cells from peripheral blood mononuclear cells, obtained after pregnancy.

The CDR3 region has the DNA TGCGCCAGCAGCCAAGATAGGGGGATTCCACCCCTCCACTTT. Protein: CASSQDRGIPPLHF. The J gene is TRBJ1-6, the V gene TRBV4-3; tentatively, D is TRBD1 (6 bases). CDR3 size: 14 residues. V gave up 0 bases and J gave up 11 bases, with 11 bases separating them. Germline V gives CDR1 LGHNA, CDR2 YSLEER.